Presented here are 3 T cell receptor beta chains from one specimen sequenced in a study of control samples from healthy donors and cancer patients. Sequencing used immunoSEQ multiplex PCR; TCRdb keeps in-frame clones, though not all of them. The table lists some 96,000 clones, about 90% of them singletons, with 18% in the top ten. The sample was blood. These TCRs come from a woman between 45 and 60 years old in good health.

The chain recombines TRBV5-5 with TRBJ1-2, with D maybe TRBD1 (5 bases). CDR3 size: 15 residues. V was clipped by 3 bases and J by 4 bases, with 16 bases between them. Germline V lookup: CDR1 SGHKS, CDR2 YYEKEE (reference sequence). Written as DNA, the CDR3 is TGTGCCAGCAGCTCGGCCCCAGACGGGGCCTATGGCTACACCTTC. Translating it yields CASSSAPDGAYGYTF.

The chain couples TRBV19 to TRBJ2-1; possible D gene TRBD1, 5 bases. The germline V gene has CDR1 LNHDA and CDR2 SQIVND (reference sequence). V was pared by 3 bases and J by 8 bases, with 20 bases between. The CDR3 spans 16 residues. CDR3 sequence: CASSIPQVVRSDEQFF. The CDR3 DNA reads as TGTGCCAGTAGTATCCCACAGGTTGTGCGTTCCGATGAGCAGTTCTTC.

V is TRBV24-1 and J is TRBJ1-5; D gene unclear. CDR1 is KGHDR and CDR2 is SFDVKD in the germline V gene. There are 14 residues in the CDR3. V gave up 5 bases and J gave up 3 bases, with 10 bases separating them. The CDR3 DNA follows: TGTGCCACCAGTGGTAACGGAGCCAATCAGCCCCAGCATTTT. This sequence encodes CATSGNGANQPQHF.